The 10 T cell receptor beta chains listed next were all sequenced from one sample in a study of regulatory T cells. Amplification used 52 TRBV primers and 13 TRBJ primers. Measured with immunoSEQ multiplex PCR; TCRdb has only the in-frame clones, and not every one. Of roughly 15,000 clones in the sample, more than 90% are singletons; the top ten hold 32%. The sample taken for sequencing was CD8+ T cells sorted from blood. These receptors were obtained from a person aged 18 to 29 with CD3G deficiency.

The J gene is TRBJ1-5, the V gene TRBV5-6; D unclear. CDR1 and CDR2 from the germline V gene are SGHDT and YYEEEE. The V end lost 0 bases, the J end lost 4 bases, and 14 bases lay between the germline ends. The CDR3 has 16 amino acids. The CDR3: CASSLGLPVRNQPQHF. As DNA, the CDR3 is TGTGCCAGCAGCTTGGGTCTCCCGGTCCGGAATCAGCCCCAGCATTTT. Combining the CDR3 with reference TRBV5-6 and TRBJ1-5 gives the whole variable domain DAGVTQSPTHLIKTRGQQVTLRCSPKSGHDTVSWYQQALGQGPQFIFQYYEEEERQRGNFPDRFSGHQFPNYSSELNVNALLLGDSALYLCASSLGLPVRNQPQHFGDGTRLSIL.

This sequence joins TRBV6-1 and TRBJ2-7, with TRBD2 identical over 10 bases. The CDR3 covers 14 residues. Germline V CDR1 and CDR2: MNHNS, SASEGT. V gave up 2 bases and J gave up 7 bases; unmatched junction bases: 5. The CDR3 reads CASSELAGAREQYF. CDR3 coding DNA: TGTGCCAGCAGTGAACTAGCGGGAGCTCGGGAGCAGTACTTC.

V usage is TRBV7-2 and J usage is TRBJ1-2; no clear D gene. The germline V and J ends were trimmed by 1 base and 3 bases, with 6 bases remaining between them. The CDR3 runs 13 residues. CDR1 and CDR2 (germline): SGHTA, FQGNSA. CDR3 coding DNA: TGTGCCAGCAGCTTAGGGGGAGACTATGGCTACACCTTC. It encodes CASSLGGDYGYTF.

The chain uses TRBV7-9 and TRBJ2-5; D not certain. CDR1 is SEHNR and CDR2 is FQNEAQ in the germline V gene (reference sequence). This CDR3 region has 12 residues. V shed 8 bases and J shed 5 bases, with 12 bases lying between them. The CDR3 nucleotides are TGTGCCAGCTCCCATGCCCGGGAGACCCAGTACTTC. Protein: CASSHARETQYF.

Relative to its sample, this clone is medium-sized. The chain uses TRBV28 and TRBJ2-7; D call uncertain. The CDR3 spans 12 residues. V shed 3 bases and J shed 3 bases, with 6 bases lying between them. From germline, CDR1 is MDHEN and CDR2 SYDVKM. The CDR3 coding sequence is TGTGCCAGCAGTTTCTCCGGCTACGAGCAGTACTTC. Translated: CASSFSGYEQYF.

For the CDR3, the DNA is TGTGCCAGCAGCGTAGCTACTGGGTTGGGTGGAAACACCATATATTTT. Encoded protein: CASSVATGLGGNTIYF. This chain links TRBV9 with TRBJ1-3; unclear D gene. The ends were cut back, 0 bases at V and 3 bases at J, with 13 bases in the middle. CDR3 length: 16 residues. From germline, CDR1 is SGDLS and CDR2 YYNGEE.

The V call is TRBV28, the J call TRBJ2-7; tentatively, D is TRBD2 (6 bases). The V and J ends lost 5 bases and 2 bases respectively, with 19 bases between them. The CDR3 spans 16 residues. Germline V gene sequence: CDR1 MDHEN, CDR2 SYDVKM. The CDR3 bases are TGTGCCAGCAGTCTCCTGACCGGGACTGGAGCCTACGAGCAGTACTTC. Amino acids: CASSLLTGTGAYEQYF.

The CDR3 DNA is TGTGCCAGCAGCTTAGTAGCGGGCAGCCCAGGACCCCAGCATTTT. Translating it yields CASSLVAGSPGPQHF. This rearrangement joins TRBV7-8 to TRBJ1-5; D unclear. Between the trimmed V and J ends, which lost 1 base and 10 bases, there was a span of 17 bases. The CDR3 covers 15 residues. Germline V gene sequence: CDR1 SGHVS, CDR2 FQNEAQ. Filled out from reference TRBV7-8 and TRBJ1-5, the complete variable domain reads GAGVSQSPRYKVAKRGQDVALRCDPISGHVSLFWYQQALGQGPEFLTYFQNEAQLDKSGLPSDRFFAERPEGSVSTLKIQRTQQEDSAVYLCASSLVAGSPGPQHFGDGTRLSIL.

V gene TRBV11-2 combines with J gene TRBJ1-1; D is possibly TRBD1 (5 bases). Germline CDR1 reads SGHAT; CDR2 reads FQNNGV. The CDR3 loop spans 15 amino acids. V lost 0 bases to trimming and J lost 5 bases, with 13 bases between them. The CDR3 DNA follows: TGTGCCAGCAGCTTAGATCGGACATTGGGGACTGAAGCTTTCTTT. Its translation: CASSLDRTLGTEAFF.

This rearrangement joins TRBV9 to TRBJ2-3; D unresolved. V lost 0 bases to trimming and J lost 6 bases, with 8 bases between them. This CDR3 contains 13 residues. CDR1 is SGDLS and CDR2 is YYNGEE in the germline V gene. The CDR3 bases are TGTGCCAGCAGCGTAGGACGGGCGGATACGCAGTATTTT. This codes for CASSVGRADTQYF.